This TCR beta chain derives from a study of blood T cells in healthy people across ages. General study points: Versus aged donors, long-lived donors had higher diversity and more naive CD4+ cells.

Each donor's blood draw was around 10 milliliters of peripheral blood. At least 6 million PBMCs were isolated per sample. The CDR3 is 13 amino acids. CDR1 is DFQATT, CDR2 SNEGSKA, per germline (reference sequence). Trimming cost V 5 bases and J 2 bases, with 11 bases left between them. Together with a sample-barcoded 5' primer, a J-beta primer mix was included in a second PCR lasting 7 to 11 cycles. TCRdb re-called the 5' RACE reads with MiXCR, one entry per CDR3 protein. This table has around 500,000 distinct CDR3 sequences, 40% to 50% appearing once. Turning to this clonotype: No antigen is known for it.

J is TRBJ2-3 and V is TRBV20-1, with D hard to call. The source is a man at least 80 years old in good health. Source material: blood. The CDR3 here is CSAPIGNTDTQYF. For the CDR3, the DNA is TGCAGTGCTCCTATAGGCAACACAGATACGCAGTATTTT.